This TCR beta chain was identified in a study of T cells in Graves' hyperthyroidism and ophthalmopathy. This clonotype showed up many times. In germline, CDR1 is SNHLY, CDR2 FYNNEI. V was clipped by 5 bases and J by 6 bases; unmatched bases: 3. The CDR3 has 12 amino acids. The TCR beta CDR3 regions underwent amplification using RNA transcripts as the source. Carried out on the TCR CDR3, a first-round RT-PCR used the HTBI primer set. TCRdb reprocessed the multiplex PCR reads via MiXCR and lists one record per CDR3 protein. The sample has 660,000 or so distinct CDR3 sequences; approximately 42% are singletons.

The specimen was peripheral blood or thyroid tissue (not recorded which). This sequence originates from an adult man with Graves' disease, either hyperthyroidism or ophthalmopathy (not recorded which). The chain recombines TRBV2 with TRBJ2-7; 8 bases align to TRBD1. CDR3 amino acids: CASSTDRGEQYF. For the CDR3, the DNA is TGTGCCAGCAGTACTGACAGGGGCGAGCAGTACTTC.